A selection of T cell receptor beta chains follows, all from one sample in a study of blood T cell repertoires in COVID-19. Measured with immunoSEQ multiplex PCR; TCRdb has only the in-frame clones, and not every one. This sample yields 150,000 to 180,000 clones, of which 60% to 85% are seen a single time; approximately 1.8% belongs to the top ten. Specimen: peripheral blood. Every receptor here comes from a man of 80 years or more with acute or convalescent COVID-19. The CDR3 runs from the conserved cysteine through the conserved F or W. D genes are given only for firm matches. Clone size is not always given. Where it is, it says once, few, many or a class for expanded clones.

TRBD1	TRBV6-5	TRBJ1-5	once	TGTGCCAGCAGCGGAGACAGGGGCTACAATCAGCCCCAGCATTTT	CASSGDRGYNQPQHF
TRBD1	TRBV5-1	TRBJ2-1	few	TGCGCCAGCAGCTTGGGCGGGGCAGGGGGCGCGGCTATACCAACGGACAATGAGCAGTTCTTC	CASSLGGAGGAAIPTDNEQFF
NA	TRBV30	TRBJ1-6	many	TGTGCCTGGAGTCCGCCAGGCTCCTATAATTCACCCCTCCACTTT	CAWSPPGSYNSPLHF
NA	TRBV30	TRBJ2-2	NA	TGTGCCTGGGGCGGACTGAACACCGGGGAGCTGTTTTTT	CAWGGLNTGELFF
TRBD1	TRBV19	TRBJ2-7	NA	TGTGCCAGTAGTATAGTAGACAGGGGCTACGAGCAGTACTTC	CASSIVDRGYEQYF
NA	TRBV6-5	TRBJ1-1	NA	TGTGCCAGCAGCGACCCACGGGGGAACACTGAAGCTTTCTTT	CASSDPRGNTEAFF
NA	TRBV6-5	TRBJ1-5	NA	TGTGCCAGCAGTTCGCAGGGTTATCAGCCCCAGCATTTT	CASSSQGYQPQHF
NA	TRBV30	TRBJ2-6	NA	TGTGCCTACCGCCGGGGGGCCTCTGGGGCCAACGTCCTGACTTTC	CAYRRGASGANVLTF
NA	TRBV3-1/TRBV3-2	TRBJ2-4	NA	TGTGCCAGCAGCCCAGTCCTAGCCAAAAACATTCAGTACTTC	CASSPVLAKNIQYF
NA	TRBV5-6	TRBJ1-5	NA	TGTGCCAGCACCTGGGGGGGCTGGGATAGCAATCAGCCCCAGCATTTT	CASTWGGWDSNQPQHF
NA	TRBV4-3	TRBJ1-2	NA	TGCGCCAGCAGCCGCGAGAGGGGGGGGCAGGCCTATGGCTACACCTTC	CASSRERGGQAYGYTF
NA	TRBV5-1	TRBJ1-4	NA	TGCGCCAGCAGCTCCGTACCGGGAGTAGGGGAAAAACTGTTTTTT	CASSSVPGVGEKLFF
NA	TRBV5-8	TRBJ2-1	NA	TGTGCCAGCAGCTTGACCGGGATTAAGATCGGGGAGCAGTTCTTC	CASSLTGIKIGEQFF
NA	TRBV7-2	TRBJ1-2	few	TGTGCCAGCAGCTTAAGACAGCATGGCTACACCTTC	CASSLRQHGYTF
TRBD1	TRBV7-9	TRBJ1-3	NA	TGTGCCAGCAGGCGCGGCTCGACAGGGGGGCCTGGAAACACCATATATTTT	CASRRGSTGGPGNTIYF
TRBD1	TRBV5-1	TRBJ2-7	NA	TGCGCCAGCAGCTTGGCCGGACAGGGTCACGAGCAGTACTTC	CASSLAGQGHEQYF
NA	TRBV6-5	TRBJ1-3	NA	TGTGCCAGCAGCCAGGGGGGAAACACCATATATTTT	CASSQGGNTIYF
NA	TRBV28	TRBJ1-3	NA	TGTGCCAGCAGTGCGCCGGGACTAGGGAACACCATATATTTT	CASSAPGLGNTIYF
NA	TRBV4-1	TRBJ2-7	many	TGCGCCAGCAGCCAAAAGCAGGGGTCTTGGGACGAGCAGTACTTC	CASSQKQGSWDEQYF
NA	TRBV3-1/TRBV3-2	TRBJ2-3	NA	TGTGCCAGCAGCCAACCTCAGGGGTCAGATACGCAGTATTTT	CASSQPQGSDTQYF
NA	TRBV5-1	TRBJ2-5	NA	TGCGCCAGCAGCTTCAGGGGCGCCTCGGAAGAGACCCAGTACTTC	CASSFRGASEETQYF
NA	TRBV5-1	TRBJ1-1	NA	TGCGCCAGCAGCTGGGGGGACACTGAAGCTTTCTTT	CASSWGDTEAFF
NA	TRBV19	TRBJ1-3	NA	TGTGCCAGTAGGGGGGCCGACACCACTGGAAACACCATATATTTT	CASRGADTTGNTIYF
NA	TRBV28	TRBJ1-5	NA	TGTGCCAGCAGTGCACAGGTCGATAGCAATCAGCCCCAGCATTTT	CASSAQVDSNQPQHF
NA	TRBV29-1	TRBJ2-1	NA	TGCAGCGTTGAAACCTTCCCAGGCGAGCAGTTCTTC	CSVETFPGEQFF
NA	TRBV29-1	TRBJ2-1	NA	TGCAGTGCCCCGGGACAAAGAAACAATGAGCAGTTCTTC	CSAPGQRNNEQFF
NA	TRBV15	TRBJ2-3	NA	TGTGCCACCAGCAGAGGGCAGGCCACAGATACGCAGTATTTT	CATSRGQATDTQYF
NA	TRBV30	TRBJ1-6	NA	TGTGCCTGGGAAATGGGGTCAGGGTCTTCCTATAATTCACCCCTCCACTTT	CAWEMGSGSSYNSPLHF
NA	TRBV4-1	TRBJ1-1	NA	TGCGCCAGCAGCCAAGAACAGGGCACTGAAGCTTTCTTT	CASSQEQGTEAFF
TRBD2	TRBV11-3	TRBJ2-5	NA	TGTGCCAGCAGCGGAGGACTAGCGGGGGCAGAGACCCAGTACTTC	CASSGGLAGAETQYF
TRBD1	TRBV5-1	TRBJ1-1	NA	TGCGCCAGCAGCCAGGGACAGGGGGCGATGAACACTGAAGCTTTCTTT	CASSQGQGAMNTEAFF
NA	TRBV11-2	TRBJ1-4	NA	TGTGCCAGCAGCCCCCGATTGACAGGCGACACAACTAATGAAAAACTGTTTTTT	CASSPRLTGDTTNEKLFF
NA	TRBV3-1/TRBV3-2	TRBJ2-1	NA	TGTGCCAGCAGCCAAGGAAAAATCCCACGGAATGAGCAGTTCTTC	CASSQGKIPRNEQFF
TRBD2	TRBV30	TRBJ2-1	NA	TGTGCCTGGAGTGTAATCAGCGGGGGGGCCAATGAGCAGTTCTTC	CAWSVISGGANEQFF
TRBD1	TRBV5-5	TRBJ1-1	NA	TGTGCCAGCAGCAGGCCGGGACAGTTGAACACTGAAGCTTTCTTT	CASSRPGQLNTEAFF
TRBD1	TRBV14	TRBJ1-2	NA	TGTGCCAGCAGTCAACGGACAGGGGATGGCTACACCTTC	CASSQRTGDGYTF
NA	TRBV29-1	TRBJ1-6	NA	TGCAGCGTTGTCGAACAGGCGAATTCACCCCTCCACTTT	CSVVEQANSPLHF
NA	TRBV5-6	TRBJ2-7	few	TGTGCCAGCAGCCCTCGGGACGAGCAGTACTTC	CASSPRDEQYF
TRBD1	TRBV10-3	TRBJ2-1	few	TGTGCCATCAAAGAAGGACAGGGAAACAATGAGCAGTTCTTC	CAIKEGQGNNEQFF
NA	TRBV3-1/TRBV3-2	TRBJ1-2	few	TGTGCCAGCAGCACCACAGGGACCGGGGGCTACACCTTC	CASSTTGTGGYTF
TRBD2	TRBV9	TRBJ2-1	NA	TGTGCCAGCAGCACTCCGACTAGCGGGGGGGGTTCCTACAATGAGCAGTTCTTC	CASSTPTSGGGSYNEQFF
TRBD1	TRBV6-4	TRBJ1-2	many	TGTGCCAGCAGGATGACAGGGGGCGCTAACTATGGCTACACCTTC	CASRMTGGANYGYTF
NA	TRBV5-4	TRBJ2-1	NA	TGTGCCAGCAGCCTCAGGGTTGGCAGGGACAATGAGCAGTTCTTC	CASSLRVGRDNEQFF